This T cell receptor beta chain was sequenced in a study of cytomegalovirus exposure and HLA in healthy donors (dated by TCRdb to the late 2010s). General notes on the study: In an earlier analysis of some 550 of the donors, less than 350 Gb of sequence data and 117 million unique TCR beta sequences from about 190 million T cells were reported. An early release that covered about 600 HLA-typed donors contained approximately 300 gigabases of sequencing data and approximately 85 million unique TCR sequences. Of the roughly 400 genotyped donors, roughly 80% fell in the genetic ancestry cluster associated with self-reported Caucasian donors. The aim of the study was to test whether cataloging public T cell receptors could identify signatures of past pathogen exposure. The study used immunosequencing to profile the T cell repertoires of several hundred subjects and linked those repertoires to cytomegalovirus serostatus. A separate validation cohort of 100 to 150 different subjects was used in addition to the approximately 640-subject first cohort. High-throughput TCR immunosequencing, statistical association of individual TCRs with disease status, and machine learning were combined to predict cytomegalovirus infection status. To study patterns of TCR occurrence, a later analysis re-analyzed previously published TCR beta repertoires from 600 to 750 donors and added high-resolution HLA genotyping. Rather than drawing on any new phenotypic data, the later analysis identified candidate immune exposures from TCR beta sequences and the way those sequences occurred across donors. To decide whether each TCR beta V gene segment behaved as functional or pseudogenic, an earlier analysis of some 570 of the donors relied on high-throughput TCR beta sequencing. Alongside the repertoire data, information on donor age, sex, ethnicity and CMV serostatus was compiled. A later genetic analysis used genome-wide SNP genotypes for about 65% of the 666 donors, treating that subset as a discovery cohort. All discovery cohort repertoires had been generated using a single sequencing platform. HLA typing covered class I and class II loci at four-digit resolution. Typing coverage differed by locus: A, B, C, DRB1 and DQB1 were typed in roughly 620-640 donors, DQA1 in roughly 500, DPA1 in around 610, and DPB1 in about 450. Roughly 5 DR-DQ haplotypes were treated as single units for association and clustering because of strong linkage in the cohort. Among about 410 genotyped donors of the cohort, an average of around 220,000 unique TCR beta nucleotide sequences was sequenced per donor, of which 15% to 20% were non-productive. Paper-wide results and their limitations: A later analysis found that HLA-associated TCR beta chains were more clonally expanded and had lower generation probabilities than equally common non-associated chains. In vitro tests confirmed that a few of the cytomegalovirus-associated TCR beta chains recognize cytomegalovirus antigens. An earlier analysis of around 500 of the donors showed that most TCR beta V segments appeared in productive rearrangements either about 87% or about 30% of the time, which broadly matched IMGT annotations. An association between a missense DCLRE1C variant and V-gene and J-gene trimming of TCR beta chains was found in a later genetic analysis and replicated in an independent cohort. For the cohort, immune exposure information was limited to CMV serostatus. In both the original and validation cohorts, the classifier was reported to diagnose cytomegalovirus status with high specificity and sensitivity. Linkage disequilibrium might explain the correlated functional status among segregating V segments, but an unknown experimental factor could not be ruled out. This cohort had only TCR beta chains sequenced, and the lack of alpha or paired-chain data limited which features could be detected. In the study, about 150 TCR beta chains were listed as associated with cytomegalovirus. A later analysis found that TCR association rates varied across HLA loci, with DRB1 alleles showing the most associated TCRs and HLA-C alleles the fewest. Because counts were too low, roughly 18 rarely observed V segments, including chromosome 9 orphons, were left out of the earlier analysis of some 640 of the donors. A group of highly shared sequence variants was considered likely to be a technical artifact of the sequencing pipeline. A later genetic analysis reported fewer N-insertions in productive TCRs among donors in an Asian-associated ancestry cluster than the roughly 700-donor mean. Because HLA typing was unavailable for some donors at each locus, only the typed subset was used in association tests. The authors suggested that the approach could potentially be extended to other disease states and immunological phenotypes. Most TCR sequences were observed very rarely across donors, whereas some public TCRs were present in many individuals. Because the 87-base-pair reads could not distinguish some IMGT-functional V segments, including TRBV6-2 and TRBV6-3, those segments were excluded. A later analysis associated approximately 17,000 TCR beta sequences with specific HLA alleles at a false discovery rate of 0.05. When HLA alleles, especially DR and DQ, strongly co-occurred, TCR associations were difficult to assign to individual alleles. According to a later analysis, most CMV-associated TCR beta chains appeared to be HLA-restricted, and the HLA associations seemed to be driven largely by CMV exposure. A further reported finding was that TCR beta sequences accurately predicted the HLA-A and HLA-B alleles for most subjects in the first cohort. Sequencing depth was assumed to be roughly uniform across donors in the presence/absence analyses, though that assumption may not hold. According to a later analysis, parvovirus B19, influenza, CMV and Epstein-Barr virus appeared linked to several top co-occurrence clusters.

Note on this clone: This receptor's antigen is unknown.

The cohort consisted of fewer than 700 healthy bone marrow donors. Cohort members were all nominally healthy when sampled, although unrecorded immune exposures were likely present. The donor tested CMV seronegative, placing the donor among the 350 or so seronegative members of the cohort. A peripheral blood sample was provided by each donor, and peripheral blood mononuclear cells were used for TCR beta sequencing. Genomic DNA extraction from the blood cell samples was performed with the Qiagen DNeasy Blood Extraction Kit. Libraries were constructed by the immunoSEQ multiplex PCR assay. For the multiplex PCR, a mixture combining 60 forward primers for TCR Vbeta segments and 13 reverse primers for TCR Jbeta segments was used. The CDR3 region of rearranged TCR beta genes was amplified from genomic DNA by a multiplex PCR assay. The Illumina HiSeq System was used to sequence the amplified TCR beta libraries as 87-base-pair reads. On the study's bioinformatics: A later analysis counted about 80 million unique TCR beta chains across the roughly 700 repertoires, and 10 million to 12 million of these chains were shared by at least two donors. Raw reads were error-corrected and collapsed into unique sequences with a nearest-neighbor algorithm that merged closely related sequences to remove PCR and sequencing errors. To assign V, D and J gene segments, CDR3 sequences were aligned to IMGT reference sequences. For a sequence to be retained, a match of at least six nucleotides to both a V gene segment and a J gene segment was required. A rearrangement counted as productive if the CDR3 had no stop codons and remained in frame with V and J, and every other rearrangement counted as non-productive. Following IMGT convention, CDR3 was defined as the stretch from the second conserved V-encoded cysteine up to the conserved J-encoded phenylalanine. The earlier analysis of 587 of the donors excluded sequences that lacked an unambiguous match to a single V gene segment. In an earlier analysis of several hundred of the donors, V segments were called functional above 56.7% productive rearrangements and were called segregating when the between-donor standard deviation exceeded 5%. A statistical classification framework was built for diagnosing cytomegalovirus status from the catalog of TCR beta chain sequences. In a later analysis, TCR nucleotide sequences were compared against IMGT/GENE-DB human TR gene sequences so that V and J genes could be assigned. In a later analysis, CDR3 sequences and most-parsimonious VDJ recombination scenarios were assigned using the TCRdist pipeline. In a later analysis, each TCR beta chain was defined by its CDR3 amino acid sequence together with its V-gene family, and reads lacking a unique V-gene family were excluded. As a way to deal with suspected cross-contamination and a sequencing artifact, a later analysis dropped 450 to 600 nucleotide sequences that were highly shared and had low generation probability. For each public chain, a later analysis derived a clonal expansion index from normalized ranks of inferred template counts within each repertoire. A later analysis computed generation probabilities with a VDJ recombination model fitted to out-of-frame rearrangements, and checked the results against IGoR. In a later analysis, TCR-TCR, TCR-HLA and TCR-CMV co-occurrence was scored with hypergeometric tests, and a repertoire-size bias correction was applied to TCR pairs. False discovery rates were estimated in a later analysis by permuting HLA or CMV assignments 20 times. In a later analysis, co-occurring TCRs were grouped using DBSCAN, and TCRdist sequence similarity was added for clustering within HLA-allele-positive subsets. Repertoires with fewer than 30,000 or more than 120,000 public chains, plus five repertoires with anomalous nucleotide sharing, were excluded from co-occurrence clustering. TCRdb re-hosts the immuneACCESS table, in-frame sequences only. Its copies lack some clones; in the studies checked, an unresolved V gene accounts for under half of them, and the cause for the rest is not known. The V and J calls and the clone size are those of that table, but D and trimming were determined from the DNA. The table kept for this sample lists 50,000 or so clones. Of the sample, 6.5% to 8.5% is held by the ten largest clones.

The germline V end is reduced by 0 bases and the J end by 8 bases; junction bases left unmatched: 5. The germline V gene yields SGHTA for CDR1 and FQGNSA for CDR2. The CDR3 numbers 14 residues from cysteine through phenylalanine. Here the CDR3 DNA is all that survives: 42 bases in frame from base 1. The material sequenced was PBMCs. The sequence derives from a woman between 40 and 55 years old in good health and CMV-seronegative. The chain joins TRBV7-2 to TRBJ1-2; 8 junctional bases match TRBD1. Read as DNA, the sequence is TGTGCCAGCAGCTTAGCTCAGGGGGCAGGAGGCTACACCTTC. It translates as CASSLAQGAGGYTF.